One sample yielded the 15 T cell receptor beta chains listed below, sequenced in a study of cytomegalovirus exposure and HLA in healthy donors. With 60 Vbeta and 13 Jbeta primers, the PCR was carried out. TCRdb's copy holds only in-frame clones and misses some; the assay was immunoSEQ multiplex PCR. The sample carries around 100,000 clones, roughly 80% recorded once. Specimen: PBMCs. Source of these receptors: a man in his thirties or forties in good health and CMV-seropositive.

This clone occurred once. V is TRBV7-2 and J is TRBJ2-7, with 9 bases matching TRBD2. Trimming took 1 base from V and 2 from J; bases not matched to a gene: 6. The germline V gene has CDR1 SGHTA and CDR2 FQGNSA. The CDR3 consists of 16 residues. CDR3 sequence reads: CASSLGLAGVPYEQYF. For the CDR3, the DNA is TGTGCCAGCAGCTTAGGTTTAGCGGGGGTCCCCTACGAGCAGTACTTC. Full variable domain (outside the CDR3, taken from reference TRBV7-2 and TRBJ2-7): GAGVSQSPSNKVTEKGKDVELRCDPISGHTALYWYRQSLGQGLEFLIYFQGNSAPDKSGLPSDRFSAERTGGSVSTLTIQRTQQEDSAVYLCASSLGLAGVPYEQYFGPGTRLTVT.

V gene TRBV6-6 combines with J gene TRBJ1-6, with 10 positions matching TRBD1. The germline CDR1 and CDR2 sequences are MNHNY and SVGAGI (reference sequence). The trim removed 8 bases at V and 11 bases at J, leaving 6 bases unmatched. The length of the CDR3 is 13 residues. CDR3: CASRDRGSTPLHF. The CDR3 DNA is TGTGCCAGCCGGGACAGGGGATCGACACCCCTCCACTTT.

This clone was observed a few times. The chain is built from TRBV9 and TRBJ2-2; 10 bases match TRBD1. The CDR3 contains 15 residues. With 4 bases clipped from V and 7 bases from J, the junction kept 7 bases outside the gene matches. Germline assignment: CDR1 SGDLS and CDR2 YYNGEE. The CDR3 nucleotides read TGTGCCAGCAGCCCGCGGACAGGGGGGGGCGGGGAGCTGTTTTTT. It encodes CASSPRTGGGGELFF.

The gene calls are TRBV7-8 and TRBJ1-1; D may be TRBD1 (5 bases). Germline lookup yields CDR1 SGHVS and CDR2 FQNEAQ. With 1 base removed from V and 4 bases from J, the gap between germline ends came to 10 bases. The CDR3 is 14 amino acids. In nucleotides, the CDR3 is TGTGCCAGCAGCTTAGAGGCAGGGTTCACTGAAGCTTTCTTT. Its translation: CASSLEAGFTEAFF.

V and J are TRBV5-1 and TRBJ1-5, with D maybe TRBD1 (5 bases). This CDR3 comprises 14 residues. V was trimmed by 0 bases and J by 6 bases, leaving 10 bases between them. Germline assignment: CDR1 SGHRS and CDR2 YFSETQ. In nucleotides, the CDR3 is TGCGCCAGCAGCTTGGGGGTAGGGGCTCAGCCCCAGCATTTT. Translated: CASSLGVGAQPQHF.

Written as DNA, the CDR3 is TGTGCCAGCGGAGACGGATGGAACACTGAAGCTTTCTTT. Protein: CASGDGWNTEAFF. The V and J genes are TRBV28 and TRBJ1-1, with D unresolved. The CDR3 runs 13 residues. Germline V CDR1 and CDR2: MDHEN, SYDVKM. V was clipped by 8 bases and J by 1 base, with 11 bases between them.

This clone was detected a few times. The chain couples TRBV5-8 to TRBJ1-5; weak D call: TRBD1 (5 bases). Trimming removed 4 bases at V and 3 bases at J, with 14 bases between. The CDR3 runs 15 residues. Germline assignment: CDR1 SGHTS and CDR2 YDEGEE. CDR3 protein: CASSPVDTLNQPQHF. The CDR3 DNA is TGTGCCAGCAGCCCCGTGGACACGCTCAATCAGCCCCAGCATTTT.

The chain employs TRBV9 and TRBJ2-2, with 7 bases matching TRBD1. Germline values: CDR1 SGDLS, CDR2 YYNGEE. Germline trimming cut 1 base from V and 1 base from J; bases unmatched to any gene: 1. The CDR3 is made up of 15 amino acids. CDR3 amino acids: CASSVRQGNTGELFF. For the CDR3, the DNA is TGTGCCAGCAGCGTACGACAGGGGAACACCGGGGAGCTGTTTTTT.

The chain combines TRBV10-3 with TRBJ2-1; D uncertain. V lost 1 base and J 2 bases, leaving 9 bases between the germline ends. The CDR3 runs to 15 residues. Germline CDR1 and CDR2: ENHRY and SYGVKD. CDR3 sequence reads: CAISELLPPYNEQFF. CDR3 sequence (DNA): TGTGCCATCAGTGAGTTACTACCTCCCTACAATGAGCAGTTCTTC.

This rearrangement joins TRBV4-2 to TRBJ1-6; 9 positions match TRBD1. With 1 base clipped from V and 9 bases from J, the junction kept 7 bases outside the gene matches. The germline CDR1 and CDR2 sequences are LGHNA and YNFKEQ. The CDR3 is 16 amino acids. Here the CDR3 reads CASSQVLGQGGSPLHF. The CDR3 nucleotides read TGTGCCAGCAGCCAAGTTCTGGGACAGGGAGGTTCACCCCTCCACTTT.

This clone was detected a few times. The chain is built from TRBV5-4 and TRBJ2-3; TRBD2 matches at 7 bases. The ends lost 0 bases at V and 5 bases at J; junction bases unmatched: 12. The CDR3 consists of 17 residues. Germline V gene sequence: CDR1 SGHNT, CDR2 YYREEE (reference sequence). CDR3 nucleotide sequence: TGTGCCAGCAGCTTGGGGTGGATGCGGGAGCTGAGAGATACGCAGTATTTT. Protein sequence: CASSLGWMRELRDTQYF.

The chain carries TRBV18 and TRBJ1-4; 9 nucleotides line up with TRBD1. CDR1 and CDR2 from the germline V gene are KGHSH and LQKENI. V gave up 1 base and J gave up 3 bases; unmatched junction bases: 0. This CDR3 spans 15 amino acids. CDR3 nucleotides: TGTGCCAGCTCACCACGGACAGGGGCTAATGAAAAACTGTTTTTT. Protein: CASSPRTGANEKLFF.

V gene TRBV27 combines with J gene TRBJ1-4; D possibly corresponds to TRBD1 (6 bases). V was cut by 5 bases and J by 6 bases, with 22 bases left in between. CDR3 length equals 17 residues. Germline loops: CDR1 MNHEY, CDR2 SMNVEV (reference sequence). The CDR3 loop is CASSPYLGGPRYEKLFF. CDR3 sequence (DNA): TGTGCCAGCAGTCCTTATCTAGGGGGTCCCCGCTATGAAAAACTGTTTTTT.

The V and J genes are TRBV5-5 and TRBJ2-4; possible D gene TRBD1, 5 bases. The V gene lost 2 bases and the J gene lost 0 bases, with 6 bases spanning the gap. From germline, CDR1 is SGHKS and CDR2 YYEKEE (reference sequence). The CDR3 runs to 14 residues. The CDR3 DNA follows: TGTGCCAGCAGCTTACAGGTAGCCAAAAACATTCAGTACTTC. It is translated as CASSLQVAKNIQYF.

The chain is built from TRBV5-1 and TRBJ1-1; D remains unclear. V shed 4 bases and J shed 2 bases, with 3 bases lying between them. Germline V CDR1 and CDR2: SGHRS, YFSETQ. The CDR3 covers 11 residues. This chain's CDR3 is CASSQNTEAFF. The CDR3 bases are TGCGCCAGCAGCCAAAACACTGAAGCTTTCTTT.